The 23 T cell receptor beta chains in this list originate from one sample, sequenced in a study of blood T cell repertoires in COVID-19 (TCRdb year 2020). The library came from the immunoSEQ multiplex PCR assay. The clones in this table, taken by TCRdb from immuneACCESS, are in-frame only. Not every clone is retained; where verified, under half of the shortfall comes from an unresolved V gene, and the cause of the rest is unknown. In all, the sample holds around 40,000 clones, and around 77% of those were seen once. Jointly, the top ten make up 30% to 40% of the sample. Sequencing was carried out using peripheral blood. These TCRs come from a man older than 75 with active or convalescent COVID-19.

The chain recombines TRBV19 with TRBJ1-2, with a possible D match to TRBD1 (6 bases). Germline values: CDR1 LNHDA, CDR2 SQIVND (reference sequence). CDR3 length: 15 amino acids. V was cut by 4 bases and J by 4 bases, with 16 bases left in between. CDR3 loop: CASSTPDRPRYGYTF. The CDR3, as DNA: TGTGCCAGTAGTACCCCGGACAGACCACGCTATGGCTACACCTTC.

The CDR3 nucleotides read TGTGCCACCAGTGACAGAGACAGGGGGAACTCCTACAATGAGCAGTTCTTC. This translates into CATSDRDRGNSYNEQFF. The V call is TRBV24-1, the J call TRBJ2-1; the match to TRBD1 covers 9 bases. Per germline, CDR1 KGHDR and CDR2 SFDVKD. This CDR3 spans 17 amino acids. With 4 bases clipped from V and 0 bases from J, the junction kept 6 bases outside the gene matches.

This chain connects TRBV28 to TRBJ1-1; no reliable D call. This CDR3 contains 14 residues. V lost 10 bases to trimming and J lost 1 base, with 16 bases between them. Germline V gene data show CDR1 as MDHEN and CDR2 as SYDVKM. CDR3 amino acids: CAIVEGSGNTEAFF. The CDR3 DNA follows: TGTGCCATCGTAGAGGGTAGCGGGAACACTGAAGCTTTCTTT.

The CDR3 here is CASSLGDRAPGYTF. The CDR3 DNA sequence: TGCGCCAGCAGCTTGGGGGACAGGGCCCCTGGCTACACCTTC. V is TRBV5-1 and J is TRBJ1-2; 9 nucleotides match TRBD1. CDR1 and CDR2 (germline): SGHRS, YFSETQ. The CDR3 sequence is 14 residues long. The V gene end was trimmed by 0 bases and the J gene end by 7 bases; junction bases not matched to a gene: 4. The variable domain in full, with the rest retrieved from reference TRBV5-1 and TRBJ1-2, is KAGVTQTPRYLIKTRGQQVTLSCSPISGHRSVSWYQQTPGQGLQFLFEYFSETQRNKGNFPGRFSGRQFSNSRSEMNVSTLELGDSALYLCASSLGDRAPGYTFGSGTRLTVV.

The chain couples TRBV5-1 to TRBJ2-1; 7 bases map to TRBD1. The CDR3 loop spans 15 amino acids. The J segment lost 9 bases and the V segment lost 5 bases, leaving 14 bases of the junction unmatched. Germline V CDR1 and CDR2: SGHRS, YFSETQ. CDR3 protein: CASSAWGQQPVEQFF. DNA for the CDR3: TGCGCCAGCAGTGCCTGGGGACAGCAACCCGTTGAGCAGTTCTTC.

A single count supports this clone. CDR3 region: CASSVVGLDYGYTF. The CDR3 bases are TGTGCCAGCAGCGTAGTTGGACTCGACTATGGCTACACCTTC. The V and J genes are TRBV9 and TRBJ1-2, with D hard to call. This CDR3 contains 14 residues. Germline V gives CDR1 SGDLS, CDR2 YYNGEE. V was shortened by 0 bases and J by 3 bases, with 9 bases between the two germline ends.

J is TRBJ2-2 and V is TRBV6-2 or TRBV6-3, with a possible D match to TRBD2 (6 bases). This CDR3 comprises 13 residues. Trimming cost V 2 bases and J 7 bases, with 8 bases left between them. Germline assignment: CDR1 MNHEY and CDR2 SVGEGT. The CDR3, as DNA: TGTGCCAGCAGTTACGGAGGGGTCGGGGAGCTGTTTTTT. This codes for CASSYGGVGELFF.

The chain has TRBV28 and TRBJ2-1; the match to TRBD2 covers 9 bases. Trimming took 7 bases from V and 12 from J; bases not matched to a gene: 13. CDR3 size: 14 residues. Germline-derived CDR1 and CDR2 are MDHEN and SYDVKM. The DNA of the CDR3 is TGTGCCAGCACCGTAGCGGGGGATCAATTGGGGCAGTTCTTC. It codes for CASTVAGDQLGQFF.

This clone has a handful of counts. The CDR3 nucleotides are TGTGCCAGCAGCGGCCCGGGACAGGGTGACAATGAGCAGTTCTTC. Encoded protein: CASSGPGQGDNEQFF. The chain combines TRBV7-3 with TRBJ2-1; 9 bases line up with TRBD1. Trimming took 5 bases from V and 5 from J; bases not matched to a gene: 7. The germline V gene has CDR1 SGHTA and CDR2 FQGTGA. The CDR3 runs 15 residues.

This sequence joins TRBV10-3 and TRBJ1-4; D call uncertain. Trimming removed 2 bases at V and 3 bases at J, with 13 bases between. The V gene's germline CDR1 is ENHRY and CDR2 SYGVKD. The CDR3 contains 16 residues. The CDR3 loop reads CAISEAYGRSNEKLFF. CDR3 nucleotide sequence: TGTGCCATCAGTGAGGCCTACGGGAGATCTAATGAAAAACTGTTTTTT.

This sequence joins TRBV10-3 and TRBJ1-6; D might be TRBD1 (5 bases). The germline gives CDR1 ENHRY, CDR2 SYGVKD. The CDR3 is 16 residues long. V lost 3 bases and J lost 10, with 19 bases in between. The CDR3 protein is CAISDRGRSSRSPLHF. The CDR3 coding sequence is TGTGCCATCAGTGATCGGGGGAGGTCTTCGAGGTCACCCCTCCACTTT.

About this clone itself: Its ends do not fully match the called genes, so a read error is possible. The chain joins TRBV5-1 to TRBJ2-1; 8 bases are a match to TRBD2. The germline CDR1 and CDR2 sequences are SGHRS and YFSETQ. The CDR3 covers 16 residues. CDR3 amino acids: CARSPGGAGVYNEQFF. The CDR3 bases are TGCGCCCGCAGCCCGGGGGGGGCGGGAGTGTACAATGAGCAGTTCTTC.

Concerning this clone: The sample carries other DNA sequences with the same CDR3. This rearrangement joins TRBV9 to TRBJ2-1; D is possibly TRBD2 (5 bases). The length of the CDR3 is 15 residues. The V end was cut by 0 bases, the J end by 3 bases, with 10 bases between. Germline CDR1 and CDR2: SGDLS and YYNGEE. CDR3 loop: CASSVVTSNYNEQFF. The CDR3 nucleotides read TGTGCCAGCAGCGTAGTAACTAGTAACTACAATGAGCAGTTCTTC.

This chain uses TRBV24-1 with TRBJ1-2; 7 positions match TRBD1. The CDR3 sequence is 16 residues long. Losses at the gene ends were 4 bases for V and 8 bases for J; bases not matched to a gene: 15. Germline CDR1 and CDR2: KGHDR and SFDVKD. CDR3 in amino acids: CATSDPGTGERLGYTF. DNA for the CDR3: TGTGCCACCAGTGACCCCGGAACAGGGGAAAGGTTGGGCTACACCTTC.

CDR3 loop: CASSKGTGRTEAFF. CDR3 nucleotide sequence: TGTGCCAGCAGTAAAGGGACAGGGCGGACTGAAGCTTTCTTT. V and J are TRBV6-6 and TRBJ1-1; 9 positions agree with TRBD1. After removal of 5 bases from V and 5 bases from J, the junction contained 6 bases not matched to a gene. This CDR3 spans 14 amino acids. The germline V gene encodes CDR1 MNHNY and CDR2 SVGAGI (reference sequence).

The chain has TRBV30 and TRBJ2-1, with 10 bases lining up with TRBD2. Per the germline V gene, CDR1 is GTSNPN and CDR2 is SVGIG (reference sequence). The V gene end was trimmed by 2 bases and the J gene end by 4 bases; junction bases not matched to a gene: 5. This CDR3 is 15 amino acids long. The CDR3 nucleotides are TGTGCCTGGAGTCGAGGACTAGCGGCTTACAATGAGCAGTTCTTC. Amino acids: CAWSRGLAAYNEQFF. Together with reference TRBV30 and TRBJ2-1, the CDR3 gives the full variable domain: SQTIHQWPATLVQPVGSPLSLECTVEGTSNPNLYWYRQAAGRGLQLLFYSVGIGQISSEVPQNLSASRPQDRQFILSSKKLLLSDSGFYLCAWSRGLAAYNEQFFGPGTRLTVL.

The gene calls are TRBV18 and TRBJ1-5; 7 bases are a match to TRBD1. CDR1 and CDR2 (germline): KGHSH, LQKENI. This CDR3 has 15 residues. Losses at the gene ends were 1 base for V and 4 bases for J; bases not matched to a gene: 4. This CDR3 is CASSPRQGGNQPQHF. The DNA for the CDR3 is TGTGCCAGCTCACCACGACAGGGTGGTAATCAGCCCCAGCATTTT.

At least ten counts were recorded for this clone. The V gene is TRBV3-1 (or the pseudogene TRBV3-2), the J gene TRBJ2-2, with D tentatively TRBD2 (5 bases). Germline CDR1 and CDR2: LGHDT and YNNKEL (reference sequence). The V gene lost 1 base and the J gene lost 5 bases, with 8 bases spanning the gap. This CDR3 region has 14 residues. In DNA form, the CDR3 reads TGTGCCAGCAGCCAAGCTTGGAGGACCGGGGAGCTGTTTTTT. It is translated as CASSQAWRTGELFF.

The chain is built from TRBV14 and TRBJ1-4, with D unclear. The CDR3 totals 16 residues. Trimming removed 2 bases at V and 0 bases at J, with 10 bases between. Germline values: CDR1 SGHDN, CDR2 FVKESK. This chain's CDR3 is CASSQMRDATNEKLFF. For the CDR3, the DNA is TGTGCCAGCAGCCAAATGAGGGATGCAACTAATGAAAAACTGTTTTTT.

The gene calls are TRBV28 and TRBJ1-3; D might be TRBD1 (6 bases). V lost 3 bases and J 1 base, leaving 13 bases between the germline ends. Germline V lookup: CDR1 MDHEN, CDR2 SYDVKM. The CDR3 extends over 16 amino acids. For the CDR3, the DNA is TGTGCCAGCAGTTTCCGTCAGGGGTTTTCTGGAAACACCATATATTTT. Encoded protein: CASSFRQGFSGNTIYF.

This chain links TRBV7-3 with TRBJ2-1, with 8 bases lining up with TRBD2. The CDR3 sequence is 15 residues long. The germline CDR1 and CDR2 sequences are SGHTA and FQGTGA. V trimming: 2 bases; J trimming: 8 bases; junction bases outside the gene matches: 8. The CDR3 DNA reads as TGTGCCAGCAGCTTAGTCGGGAGGGCGGGCGATGAGCAGTTCTTC. Its protein is CASSLVGRAGDEQFF.

This chain links TRBV28 with TRBJ2-3, with TRBD1 as a possible D gene (6 bases). Per the germline V gene, CDR1 is MDHEN and CDR2 is SYDVKM. This CDR3 contains 16 residues. Trimming took 5 bases from V and 1 from J, leaving 16 bases between them. The CDR3 loop is CASSRMGHLGTDTQYF. In DNA form, the CDR3 reads TGTGCCAGCAGTAGAATGGGACACTTAGGCACAGATACGCAGTATTTT.

There are many counts of this clone. J is TRBJ2-4 and V is TRBV27; the D gene is possibly TRBD2 (6 bases). V shed 3 bases and J shed 1 base, with 10 bases lying between them. The CDR3 has 15 amino acids. Germline CDR1 and CDR2: MNHEY and SMNVEV (reference sequence). CDR3 in amino acids: CASSLNGGAKNIQYF. In DNA form, the CDR3 reads TGTGCCAGCAGTTTGAACGGAGGGGCCAAAAACATTCAGTACTTC.